The 14 T cell receptor beta chains below come from one sample, sequenced in a study of CXCR3-negative and CXCR3-positive naive CD8 T cells. In preparing the TRB cDNA libraries, 5' RACE with UMI labels was used. TCRdb re-called the 5' RACE reads; one entry per CDR3 protein, DNA not given. The sample totals 45,000 to 65,000 distinct CDR3 sequences. Sequenced sample: naive CXCR3- CD8+ T cells from blood. Noted subset: CD45RO-CCR7+CD27+CD95- naive CD8+ T cells lacking CXCR3 (TNR3-). The receptors here all came from a human donor in good health. Some clones in this sample may be carry-over from other donors' samples.

By frequency, this clonotype registers medium-sized (0.01 to 0.1%). The chain has TRBV29-1 and TRBJ2-5; TCRdb proposes TRBD1, but this gene call is untestable without DNA. Germline CDR1 SQVTM, CDR2 ANQGSEA. CDR3 size: 14 residues. Here the CDR3 reads CSVPDTLKGETQYF. The variable domain in full, completed from reference TRBV29-1 and TRBJ2-5, reads SAVISQKPSRDICQRGTSLTIQCQVDSQVTMMFWYRQQPGQSLTLIATANQGSEATYESGFVIDKFPISRPNLTFSTLTVSNMSPEDSSIYLCSVPDTLKGETQYFGPGTRLLVL.

The chain couples TRBV29-1 to TRBJ1-4. Germline V gene sequence: CDR1 SQVTM, CDR2 ANQGSEA. The CDR3 extends over 13 amino acids. The CDR3 reads CSVSMNGNEKLFF.

J is TRBJ2-3 and V is TRBV29-1; TCRdb picks TRBD1, but there is no DNA to check that call. Germline assignment: CDR1 SQVTM and CDR2 ANQGSEA. The CDR3 extends over 16 amino acids. The CDR3 region is CSVPLGDRTHTDTQYF.

V gene TRBV2 combines with J gene TRBJ2-1. CDR1 and CDR2 (germline): SNHLY, FYNNEI. The CDR3 has 16 residues. The CDR3 region is CASSETSGGSYNEQFF.

This chain joins TRBV7-9 and TRBJ1-2; no DNA is available, so the TRBD1 call from TCRdb remains unchecked. This CDR3 has 11 residues. The germline gives CDR1 SEHNR, CDR2 FQNEAQ (reference sequence). The CDR3 here is CASSFQGSYTF.

This chain links TRBV29-1 with TRBJ2-7. Germline assignment: CDR1 SQVTM and CDR2 ANQGSEA. This CDR3 comprises 13 residues. CDR3 sequence: CSVVQKLSYEQYF.

This chain uses TRBV29-1 with TRBJ2-2. This CDR3 contains 12 residues. Germline V gene sequence: CDR1 SQVTM, CDR2 ANQGSEA. The CDR3 spells CSVWSNTGELFF.

The chain employs TRBV29-1 and TRBJ2-7; the D call from TCRdb, TRBD1, cannot be confirmed without DNA. This CDR3 has 13 amino acids. Looked up from germline, CDR1 is SQVTM and CDR2 is ANQGSEA. The CDR3 is CSVSGDRDYEQYF.

V and J are TRBV6-5 and TRBJ2-7. The germline gives CDR1 MNHEY, CDR2 SVGAGI. This CDR3 contains 14 residues. The CDR3 region is CASREEHYSYEQYF.

The V gene is TRBV6-5, the J gene TRBJ2-2. The germline CDR1 and CDR2 sequences are MNHEY and SVGAGI. The CDR3 is 15 amino acids. CDR3 residues: CASSYSTTNTGELFF.

The CDR3 sequence: CASRYAWINTDTQYF. V and J are TRBV5-1 and TRBJ2-3. The CDR3 is made up of 15 amino acids. Germline loops: CDR1 SGHRS, CDR2 YFSETQ. Based on the CDR3 plus reference TRBV5-1 and TRBJ2-3, the full variable domain is KAGVTQTPRYLIKTRGQQVTLSCSPISGHRSVSWYQQTPGQGLQFLFEYFSETQRNKGNFPGRFSGRQFSNSRSEMNVSTLELGDSALYLCASRYAWINTDTQYFGPGTRLTVL.

The rearrangement joins TRBV6-2 or TRBV6-3 to TRBJ1-1. Germline V CDR1 and CDR2: MNHEY, SVGEGT. The CDR3 loop spans 15 amino acids. CDR3 residues: CASSYSDNMNTEAFF.

This clonotype is medium-sized (0.01 to 0.1%) by frequency. This chain uses TRBV5-5 with TRBJ2-5; the D call of TRBD2 rests on TCRdb alone, since no DNA is present to check it. From germline, CDR1 is SGHKS and CDR2 YYEKEE (reference sequence). The CDR3 consists of 14 residues. The CDR3 loop is CASSQLEAVQTQYF.

V gene TRBV29-1 combines with J gene TRBJ2-7. Looked up from germline, CDR1 is SQVTM and CDR2 is ANQGSEA. The CDR3 totals 14 residues. CDR3 sequence: CSVEEKGSSYEQYF.